These T cell receptor beta chains were read from a single sample in a study of cytomegalovirus exposure and HLA in healthy donors. Libraries were prepared by immunoSEQ multiplex PCR; TCRdb keeps only in-frame clonotypes and omits some of them. The sample carries around 91,000 clones, approximately 94% recorded once. The sequenced material came from PBMCs. These receptors all stem from a woman aged 25-40 years in good health and CMV-seropositive. The CDR3 runs from the conserved cysteine through the conserved F or W. D genes are given only for firm matches. Clone size is stated in some rows and not others, as once, few, many or a class when expanded.

size	D	V	J	CDR3	DNA
.	TRBD2	TRBV30	TRBJ2-1	CAWSVRGGGEQFF	TGTGCCTGGAGTGTACGGGGGGGTGGTGAGCAGTTCTTC
.	.	TRBV27	TRBJ2-5	CASSLNWHPKETQYF	TGTGCCAGCAGTTTAAATTGGCACCCGAAGGAGACCCAGTACTTC
.	.	TRBV7-2	TRBJ1-5	CASSINPGRQPQHF	TGTGCCAGCAGCATCAACCCTGGTCGGCAGCCCCAGCATTTT
.	.	TRBV18	TRBJ1-2	CASSPRGTAANYGYTF	TGTGCCAGCTCACCAAGGGGGACGGCGGCTAACTATGGCTACACCTTC
.	.	TRBV19	TRBJ2-1	CASSIGGGTSSYNEQFF	TGTGCCAGTAGTATAGGGGGCGGAACGAGCTCCTACAATGAGCAGTTCTTC
once	TRBD1	TRBV28	TRBJ1-5	CASSLGGQGKPQHF	TGTGCCAGCAGTTTGGGGGGACAGGGAAAGCCCCAGCATTTT
.	TRBD1	TRBV28	TRBJ1-2	CASSFGQAYYGYTF	TGTGCCAGCAGTTTTGGACAGGCGTACTATGGCTACACCTTC
few	.	TRBV6-5	TRBJ2-7	CASRSPGVSYEQYF	TGTGCCAGCAGGTCCCCCGGGGTCTCCTACGAGCAGTACTTC
.	.	TRBV28	TRBJ2-5	CASSPGSGGETQYF	TGTGCCAGCTCCCCGGGGAGTGGGGGGGAGACCCAGTACTTC
.	.	TRBV5-1	TRBJ2-3	CASSLYGPNPTDTQYF	TGCGCCAGCAGCTTGTATGGTCCTAATCCCACAGATACGCAGTATTTT
.	TRBD1	TRBV9	TRBJ2-1	CASSVGQGPYNEQFF	TGTGCCAGCAGCGTAGGACAGGGTCCCTACAATGAGCAGTTCTTC
.	.	TRBV28	TRBJ1-5	CASSLERLSQPQHF	TGTGCCAGCAGTTTGGAACGACTGAGTCAGCCCCAGCATTTT
.	TRBD1	TRBV5-1	TRBJ2-3	CASSSEGAPTDTQYF	TGCGCCAGCAGCTCTGAGGGGGCGCCCACAGATACGCAGTATTTT
.	.	TRBV29-1	TRBJ1-4	CSASGATNEKLFF	TGCAGCGCCTCAGGGGCAACTAATGAAAAACTGTTTTTT
.	.	TRBV11-3	TRBJ2-3	CASSFRGGHTDTQYF	TGTGCCAGCAGCTTTAGGGGGGGCCACACAGATACGCAGTATTTT
.	.	TRBV7-9	TRBJ2-5	CATRPEASGTQYF	TGTGCCACCCGCCCGGAGGCGTCAGGAACCCAGTACTTC
.	TRBD2	TRBV28	TRBJ2-1	CATHPGLAYSDEQFF	TGTGCCACCCATCCGGGACTAGCGTATAGCGATGAGCAGTTCTTC
.	TRBD1	TRBV5-1	TRBJ2-2	CASSLTGGRNTGELFF	TGCGCCAGCAGCTTGACAGGGGGCCGGAACACCGGGGAGCTGTTTTTT
few	TRBD2	TRBV7-6	TRBJ2-7	CASSSGTTYEQYF	TGTGCCAGCAGCTCCGGGACTACCTACGAGCAGTACTTC
.	.	TRBV5-4	TRBJ1-2	CATLGGGPANYGYTF	TGTGCCACCCTCGGGGGGGGGCCTGCTAACTATGGCTACACCTTC
.	.	TRBV11-2	TRBJ2-3	CASSFSPTDTQYF	TGTGCCAGCAGCTTCTCCCCGACAGATACGCAGTATTTT
.	.	TRBV27	TRBJ2-1	CASSFFGEDNEQFF	TGTGCCAGCAGTTTCTTCGGGGAAGACAATGAGCAGTTCTTC
.	TRBD1	TRBV9	TRBJ2-7	CASSAGQGFDEQYF	TGTGCCAGCAGCGCGGGACAGGGTTTCGACGAGCAGTACTTC
.	.	TRBV19	TRBJ1-5	CASTGTSRVMGNQPQHF	TGTGCCAGTACCGGGACATCCCGGGTGATGGGCAATCAGCCCCAGCATTTT
.	TRBD2	TRBV5-1	TRBJ2-1	CASSPGLAGVDEQFF	TGCGCCAGCAGCCCCGGACTAGCGGGAGTGGATGAGCAGTTCTTC
.	.	TRBV11-2	TRBJ1-2	CASSPSRTLNYGYTF	TGTGCCAGCAGTCCATCGCGGACACTTAACTATGGCTACACCTTC
.	.	TRBV28	TRBJ2-1	CASTTGAFSYNEQFF	TGTGCCTCCACGACAGGAGCCTTTTCCTACAATGAGCAGTTCTTC
.	TRBD1	TRBV7-2	TRBJ2-3	CASSLVGTGGLDTQYF	TGTGCCAGCAGCTTAGTGGGGACAGGGGGCTTAGATACGCAGTATTTT
.	TRBD1	TRBV25-1	TRBJ1-2	CASSGDRPYGYTF	TGTGCCAGCAGTGGGGACAGACCCTATGGCTACACCTTC
.	.	TRBV28	TRBJ2-1	CASSFPGTPSSYNEQFF	TGTGCCAGCAGTTTCCCCGGGACTCCGAGCTCCTACAATGAGCAGTTCTTC
.	.	TRBV30	TRBJ2-7	CAWSPKPTGYEQYF	TGTGCCTGGAGTCCTAAACCGACAGGCTACGAGCAGTACTTC
.	TRBD1	TRBV4-1	TRBJ2-7	CASSQIDRVLSYEQYF	TGCGCCAGCAGCCAAATTGACAGGGTCCTCAGCTACGAGCAGTACTTC
.	.	TRBV15	TRBJ1-1	CATSRPTDSNTEAFF	TGTGCCACCAGCAGACCAACGGACAGCAACACTGAAGCTTTCTTT
.	TRBD2	TRBV7-2	TRBJ2-5	CASSPMGLAGEETQYF	TGTGCCAGCAGCCCGATGGGACTAGCGGGGGAAGAGACCCAGTACTTC
.	.	TRBV5-4	TRBJ1-5	CASSQVGGSGQPQHF	TGTGCCAGCAGCCAAGTCGGGGGTTCGGGTCAGCCCCAGCATTTT
once	TRBD1	TRBV2	TRBJ2-1	CASSGQGHEQFF	TGTGCCAGCAGTGGACAGGGCCATGAGCAGTTCTTC
.	TRBD1	TRBV28	TRBJ2-7	CASSPLPGTGVFEQYF	TGTGCCAGCAGTCCTCTCCCCGGGACAGGGGTTTTCGAGCAGTACTTC
.	TRBD1	TRBV19	TRBJ2-7	CASSNQGANEQYF	TGTGCCAGTAGTAACCAGGGGGCTAACGAGCAGTACTTC